This T cell receptor (beta chain) was identified during a study of OX40 agonist ivuxolimab in advanced cancers. V dropped 6 bases and J dropped 0; count of bases not matched to a gene: 4. The CDR3 sequence is 15 residues long. From germline, CDR1 is SGHAT and CDR2 FQNNGV. As for this clone: The antigen is unknown.

Study-level points and caveats: CD4+ and CD8+ blood T cells expanded clonally by week 6 at 0.1 to 3.0 mg/kg. Mean expanded clone counts were higher in CD8+ than CD4+ T cells.

Assay: immunoSEQ multiplex PCR; the TCRdb copy retains only in-frame clones and omits some. The table records tens of thousands of clones, around 90% of them present only once. The TCR comes from an adult with an advanced solid tumor such as melanoma, head and neck, liver or kidney cancer. The V call is TRBV11-2, the J call TRBJ2-1; the match to TRBD1 covers 8 bases. The specimen comprised CD4+ or CD8+ T cells sorted from blood, sampled in a trial of the OX40 agonist ivuxolimab. Written as DNA, the CDR3 is TGTGCCAGCAGAAGGACAGGGACCTCCTACAATGAGCAGTTCTTC. Its translation: CASRRTGTSYNEQFF.